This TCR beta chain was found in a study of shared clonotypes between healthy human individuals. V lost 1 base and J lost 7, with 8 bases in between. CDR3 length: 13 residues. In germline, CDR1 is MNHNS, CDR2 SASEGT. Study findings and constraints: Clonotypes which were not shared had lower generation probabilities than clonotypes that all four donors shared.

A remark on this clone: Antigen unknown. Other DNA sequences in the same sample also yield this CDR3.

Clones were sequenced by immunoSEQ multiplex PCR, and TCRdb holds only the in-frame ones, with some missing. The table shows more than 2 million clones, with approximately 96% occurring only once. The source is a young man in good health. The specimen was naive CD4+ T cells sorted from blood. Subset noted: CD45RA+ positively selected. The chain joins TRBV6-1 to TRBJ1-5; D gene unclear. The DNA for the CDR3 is TGTGCCAGCAGTGAAGGGGAGGGACAGCCCCAGCATTTT. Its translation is CASSEGEGQPQHF.